This is a list of T cell receptor beta chains from one sample in a study. TCRdb redid the calling of the RT-PCR reads with MiXCR, one entry per CDR3 protein. The sample carries about 680,000 distinct CDR3 sequences, 14% recorded once. The material sequenced was memory CD4+ T cells from blood. The receptors shown here come from a female donor in good health, serving as a healthy control. CDR3s include the opening cysteine and the closing phenylalanine or tryptophan. D genes are given only for firm matches. Clone size is stated in some rows and not others, as once, few, many or a class when expanded.

abundance: many
v_gene: TRBV5-1
d_gene: TRBD2
j_gene: TRBJ2-1
CDR3aa: CASSREASGGDEQFF
CDR3nt: TGCGCCAGCAGCCGAGAGGCTAGCGGAGGGGATGAGCAGTTCTTC

abundance: -
v_gene: TRBV12-3/TRBV12-4
d_gene: TRBD2
j_gene: TRBJ2-7
CDR3aa: CASTVREGSYEQYF
CDR3nt: TGTGCCAGCACCGTAAGGGAGGGGTCCTACGAGCAGTACTTC

abundance: many
v_gene: TRBV10-3
d_gene: TRBD1
j_gene: TRBJ2-1
CDR3aa: CAISPDRAYNEQFF
CDR3nt: TGTGCCATCAGTCCGGACAGGGCCTACAATGAGCAGTTCTTC

abundance: -
v_gene: TRBV7-2
d_gene: TRBD2
j_gene: TRBJ2-5
CDR3aa: CASSLGSSGWAFVVETQYF
CDR3nt: TGTGCCAGCAGCCTGGGATCTAGCGGGTGGGCCTTTGTAGTAGAGACCCAGTACTTC

abundance: few
v_gene: TRBV3-1
d_gene: -
j_gene: TRBJ2-7
CDR3aa: CASSQKGSPGQYF
CDR3nt: TGTGCCAGCAGCCAAAAGGGCAGCCCTGGGCAGTACTTC

abundance: many
v_gene: TRBV5-1
d_gene: -
j_gene: TRBJ1-1
CDR3aa: CASSSHQNTEAFF
CDR3nt: TGCGCCAGCAGCTCCCACCAGAACACTGAAGCTTTCTTT

abundance: -
v_gene: TRBV12-3/TRBV12-4
d_gene: TRBD1
j_gene: TRBJ1-2
CDR3aa: CASSPDRGFYGYTF
CDR3nt: TGTGCCAGCAGCCCGGACAGGGGCTTCTATGGCTACACCTTC

abundance: -
v_gene: TRBV20-1
d_gene: -
j_gene: TRBJ1-4
CDR3aa: CSAMGVKLFF
CDR3nt: TGCAGTGCTATGGGAGTAAAACTGTTTTTT

abundance: few
v_gene: TRBV20-1
d_gene: -
j_gene: TRBJ1-1
CDR3aa: CSAPMDGGTEAFF
CDR3nt: TGCAGTGCCCCCATGGATGGGGGCACTGAAGCTTTCTTT

abundance: few
v_gene: TRBV20-1
d_gene: -
j_gene: TRBJ2-3
CDR3aa: CSANIQGTDTQYF
CDR3nt: TGCAGTGCGAATATACAGGGCACAGATACGCAGTATTTT

abundance: many
v_gene: TRBV7-2
d_gene: -
j_gene: TRBJ1-6
CDR3aa: CASSLGGESPLHF
CDR3nt: TGTGCCAGCAGCTTAGGGGGCGAGTCACCCCTCCACTTT

abundance: few
v_gene: TRBV6-1
d_gene: TRBD1
j_gene: TRBJ1-1
CDR3aa: CASSADRGFRENTEAFF
CDR3nt: TGTGCCAGCAGTGCGGACAGGGGGTTTAGAGAGAACACTGAAGCTTTCTTT

abundance: few
v_gene: TRBV5-1
d_gene: -
j_gene: TRBJ2-3
CDR3aa: CASSQDLPSTDTQYF
CDR3nt: TGCGCCAGCAGCCAGGACTTACCTAGCACAGATACGCAGTATTTT

abundance: many
v_gene: TRBV7-3
d_gene: -
j_gene: TRBJ1-1
CDR3aa: CASSSDRETEAFF
CDR3nt: TGTGCCAGCAGCTCGGACAGAGAAACTGAAGCTTTCTTT

abundance: -
v_gene: TRBV20-1
d_gene: TRBD1
j_gene: TRBJ1-6
CDR3aa: CSARAMGQGNSPLHF
CDR3nt: TGCAGTGCTAGAGCTATGGGACAGGGGAATTCACCCCTCCACTTT

abundance: few
v_gene: TRBV6-1
d_gene: TRBD1
j_gene: TRBJ1-4
CDR3aa: CASREATGGEKLFF
CDR3nt: TGTGCCAGCAGGGAAGCGACAGGGGGCGAAAAACTGTTTTTT

abundance: few
v_gene: TRBV20-1
d_gene: -
j_gene: TRBJ1-6
CDR3aa: CSARGQPPLHF
CDR3nt: TGCAGTGCGAGAGGACAGCCACCCCTCCACTTT

abundance: -
v_gene: TRBV20-1
d_gene: -
j_gene: TRBJ2-1
CDR3aa: CSARTGEIDNEQFF
CDR3nt: TGCAGTGCTAGGACAGGCGAGATAGACAATGAGCAGTTCTTC

abundance: few
v_gene: TRBV7-7
d_gene: -
j_gene: TRBJ2-5
CDR3aa: CASSNGETQYF
CDR3nt: TGTGCCAGCAGCAACGGAGAGACCCAGTACTTC

abundance: -
v_gene: TRBV7-6
d_gene: -
j_gene: TRBJ2-1
CDR3aa: CASSFTKNEQFF
CDR3nt: TGTGCCAGCAGCTTTACCAAAAATGAGCAGTTCTTC

abundance: few
v_gene: TRBV5-5
d_gene: TRBD1
j_gene: TRBJ2-5
CDR3aa: CASSDRQGGETQYF
CDR3nt: TGTGCCAGCAGCGATCGACAGGGTGGAGAGACCCAGTACTTC

abundance: -
v_gene: TRBV7-2
d_gene: -
j_gene: TRBJ1-6
CDR3aa: CASSFGPGDSPLHF
CDR3nt: TGTGCCAGCAGCTTTGGTCCGGGCGACTCACCCCTCCACTTT

abundance: many
v_gene: TRBV10-3
d_gene: TRBD1
j_gene: TRBJ1-5
CDR3aa: CATRTGASNQPQHF
CDR3nt: TGTGCCACGAGGACAGGTGCTAGCAATCAGCCCCAGCATTTT

abundance: many
v_gene: TRBV5-1
d_gene: -
j_gene: TRBJ2-5
CDR3aa: CASSLGWTTQETQYF
CDR3nt: TGCGCCAGCAGCTTGGGTTGGACGACTCAAGAGACCCAGTACTTC

abundance: few
v_gene: TRBV7-2
d_gene: -
j_gene: TRBJ2-7
CDR3aa: CASSYLQESSYEQYF
CDR3nt: TGTGCCAGCAGCTACCTACAGGAGAGCTCCTACGAGCAGTACTTC

abundance: -
v_gene: TRBV6-2/TRBV6-3
d_gene: TRBD1
j_gene: TRBJ1-1
CDR3aa: CASNRGTVARTEAFF
CDR3nt: TGTGCCAGCAACCGCGGGACAGTGGCAAGGACTGAAGCTTTCTTT

abundance: once
v_gene: TRBV29-1
d_gene: TRBD2
j_gene: TRBJ2-5
CDR3aa: CSANDGTSGYCTLETQYF
CDR3nt: TGCAGCGCAAACGACGGGACTAGCGGATACTGTACGTTGGAGACCCAGTACTTC

abundance: few
v_gene: TRBV6-6
d_gene: TRBD1
j_gene: TRBJ1-6
CDR3aa: CASSIGQGHSPLHF
CDR3nt: TGTGCCAGCAGTATAGGACAGGGGCATTCACCCCTCCACTTT

abundance: -
v_gene: TRBV27
d_gene: -
j_gene: TRBJ2-3
CDR3aa: CASSSPSTPSTDTQYF
CDR3nt: TGTGCCAGCAGTAGCCCCTCTACTCCCTCCACAGATACGCAGTATTTT

abundance: -
v_gene: TRBV12-3/TRBV12-4
d_gene: -
j_gene: TRBJ1-5
CDR3aa: CASSTLGSNQPQHF
CDR3nt: TGTGCCAGCAGTACCTTAGGGAGCAATCAGCCCCAGCATTTT

abundance: many
v_gene: TRBV27
d_gene: -
j_gene: TRBJ2-5
CDR3aa: CASSFSVRTEQETQYF
CDR3nt: TGTGCCAGCAGTTTCTCGGTCAGGACAGAACAAGAGACCCAGTACTTC

abundance: -
v_gene: TRBV20-1
d_gene: -
j_gene: TRBJ2-4
CDR3aa: CSARAGVNIQYF
CDR3nt: TGCAGTGCTAGAGCAGGGGTAAACATTCAGTACTTC

abundance: few
v_gene: TRBV2
d_gene: -
j_gene: TRBJ2-3
CDR3aa: CASSDGRSSTDTQYF
CDR3nt: TGTGCCAGCAGTGATGGCCGGAGTAGCACAGATACGCAGTATTTT

abundance: few
v_gene: TRBV30
d_gene: -
j_gene: TRBJ2-3
CDR3aa: CAWSVQGTDTQYF
CDR3nt: TGTGCCTGGAGTGTACAGGGCACAGATACGCAGTATTTT

abundance: few
v_gene: TRBV6-6
d_gene: -
j_gene: TRBJ1-2
CDR3aa: CASSYLDSYNYGYTF
CDR3nt: TGTGCCAGCAGTTACTTAGACAGTTATAACTATGGCTACACCTTC

abundance: few
v_gene: TRBV28
d_gene: TRBD1
j_gene: TRBJ1-1
CDR3aa: CATDRDQDTEAFF
CDR3nt: TGTGCCACCGACAGGGACCAAGACACTGAAGCTTTCTTT

abundance: -
v_gene: TRBV6-1
d_gene: -
j_gene: TRBJ2-7
CDR3aa: CASSATSETYEQYF
CDR3nt: TGTGCCAGCAGTGCGACCAGCGAGACCTACGAGCAGTACTTC

abundance: few
v_gene: TRBV7-2
d_gene: TRBD2
j_gene: TRBJ2-5
CDR3aa: CASSLGPSGPQETQYF
CDR3nt: TGTGCCAGCAGCTTAGGTCCTAGCGGCCCTCAAGAGACCCAGTACTTC

abundance: few
v_gene: TRBV24-1
d_gene: TRBD2
j_gene: TRBJ2-1
CDR3aa: CATSLGIAGGFPSSYNEQFF
CDR3nt: TGTGCCACCAGCCTAGGAATAGCGGGGGGCTTCCCGAGCTCCTACAATGAGCAGTTCTTC

abundance: -
v_gene: TRBV11-2
d_gene: -
j_gene: TRBJ2-3
CDR3aa: CASSLRTGSPADTQYF
CDR3nt: TGTGCCAGCAGCTTACGGACTGGGTCCCCCGCAGATACGCAGTATTTT

abundance: many
v_gene: TRBV5-6
d_gene: -
j_gene: TRBJ2-5
CDR3aa: CASSLLANQETQYF
CDR3nt: TGTGCCAGCAGCTTGCTGGCGAACCAAGAGACCCAGTACTTC

abundance: few
v_gene: TRBV5-1
d_gene: -
j_gene: TRBJ1-6
CDR3aa: CASSTGMDNSPLHF
CDR3nt: TGCGCCAGCAGTACAGGGATGGATAATTCACCCCTCCACTTT

abundance: few
v_gene: TRBV7-2
d_gene: -
j_gene: TRBJ2-7
CDR3aa: CASSYRSDYEQYF
CDR3nt: TGTGCCAGCAGCTATAGGTCCGACTACGAGCAGTACTTC

abundance: many
v_gene: TRBV20-1
d_gene: TRBD2
j_gene: TRBJ2-7
CDR3aa: CSANSVAGEALYEQYF
CDR3nt: TGCAGTGCTAACTCAGTAGCGGGAGAGGCGTTGTACGAGCAGTACTTC

abundance: -
v_gene: TRBV5-5
d_gene: TRBD1
j_gene: TRBJ1-1
CDR3aa: CASSPSRVDRAAFF
CDR3nt: TGTGCCAGCAGCCCCTCTCGGGTTGACAGGGCGGCTTTCTTT

abundance: many
v_gene: TRBV7-9
d_gene: -
j_gene: TRBJ1-2
CDR3aa: CASSPQGKDGYTF
CDR3nt: TGTGCCAGCAGTCCCCAGGGTAAAGATGGCTACACCTTC

abundance: few
v_gene: TRBV5-1
d_gene: TRBD2
j_gene: TRBJ2-7
CDR3aa: CASQLGRGGGSYEQYF
CDR3nt: TGCGCCAGCCAACTGGGGCGGGGCGGGGGTTCCTACGAGCAGTACTTC

abundance: many
v_gene: TRBV10-3
d_gene: -
j_gene: TRBJ1-1
CDR3aa: CAIRGGGEAFF
CDR3nt: TGTGCCATCAGGGGTGGGGGTGAAGCTTTCTTT

abundance: few
v_gene: TRBV18
d_gene: -
j_gene: TRBJ2-3
CDR3aa: CASSPIGSADTQYF
CDR3nt: TGTGCCAGCTCACCGATCGGGAGCGCAGATACGCAGTATTTT

abundance: -
v_gene: TRBV10-3
d_gene: -
j_gene: TRBJ1-2
CDR3aa: CAISVEGAIYGYTF
CDR3nt: TGTGCCATCAGTGTGGAGGGCGCAATCTATGGCTACACCTTC

abundance: few
v_gene: TRBV5-1
d_gene: -
j_gene: TRBJ2-7
CDR3aa: CASSLGSGAGRRDEQYF
CDR3nt: TGCGCCAGCAGCTTGGGGTCCGGGGCAGGACGTCGGGACGAGCAGTACTTC

abundance: -
v_gene: TRBV28
d_gene: TRBD2
j_gene: TRBJ2-3
CDR3aa: CASSFRGELSGGPDTQYF
CDR3nt: TGTGCCAGCAGTTTCCGCGGGGAATTGAGCGGGGGGCCAGATACGCAGTATTTT

abundance: many
v_gene: TRBV5-6
d_gene: TRBD1
j_gene: TRBJ2-1
CDR3aa: CASSLPDRGPYQFF
CDR3nt: TGTGCCAGCAGCCTACCCGACAGGGGACCCTACCAGTTCTTC

abundance: -
v_gene: TRBV5-6
d_gene: TRBD2
j_gene: TRBJ2-1
CDR3aa: CASSLRRTSGRYNEQFF
CDR3nt: TGTGCCAGCAGCTTGAGACGGACTAGCGGGAGGTACAATGAGCAGTTCTTC

abundance: many
v_gene: TRBV5-1
d_gene: TRBD2
j_gene: TRBJ2-1
CDR3aa: CASSLLGLAGSNEQFF
CDR3nt: TGCGCCAGCAGCTTGCTGGGACTAGCGGGTAGCAATGAGCAGTTCTTC